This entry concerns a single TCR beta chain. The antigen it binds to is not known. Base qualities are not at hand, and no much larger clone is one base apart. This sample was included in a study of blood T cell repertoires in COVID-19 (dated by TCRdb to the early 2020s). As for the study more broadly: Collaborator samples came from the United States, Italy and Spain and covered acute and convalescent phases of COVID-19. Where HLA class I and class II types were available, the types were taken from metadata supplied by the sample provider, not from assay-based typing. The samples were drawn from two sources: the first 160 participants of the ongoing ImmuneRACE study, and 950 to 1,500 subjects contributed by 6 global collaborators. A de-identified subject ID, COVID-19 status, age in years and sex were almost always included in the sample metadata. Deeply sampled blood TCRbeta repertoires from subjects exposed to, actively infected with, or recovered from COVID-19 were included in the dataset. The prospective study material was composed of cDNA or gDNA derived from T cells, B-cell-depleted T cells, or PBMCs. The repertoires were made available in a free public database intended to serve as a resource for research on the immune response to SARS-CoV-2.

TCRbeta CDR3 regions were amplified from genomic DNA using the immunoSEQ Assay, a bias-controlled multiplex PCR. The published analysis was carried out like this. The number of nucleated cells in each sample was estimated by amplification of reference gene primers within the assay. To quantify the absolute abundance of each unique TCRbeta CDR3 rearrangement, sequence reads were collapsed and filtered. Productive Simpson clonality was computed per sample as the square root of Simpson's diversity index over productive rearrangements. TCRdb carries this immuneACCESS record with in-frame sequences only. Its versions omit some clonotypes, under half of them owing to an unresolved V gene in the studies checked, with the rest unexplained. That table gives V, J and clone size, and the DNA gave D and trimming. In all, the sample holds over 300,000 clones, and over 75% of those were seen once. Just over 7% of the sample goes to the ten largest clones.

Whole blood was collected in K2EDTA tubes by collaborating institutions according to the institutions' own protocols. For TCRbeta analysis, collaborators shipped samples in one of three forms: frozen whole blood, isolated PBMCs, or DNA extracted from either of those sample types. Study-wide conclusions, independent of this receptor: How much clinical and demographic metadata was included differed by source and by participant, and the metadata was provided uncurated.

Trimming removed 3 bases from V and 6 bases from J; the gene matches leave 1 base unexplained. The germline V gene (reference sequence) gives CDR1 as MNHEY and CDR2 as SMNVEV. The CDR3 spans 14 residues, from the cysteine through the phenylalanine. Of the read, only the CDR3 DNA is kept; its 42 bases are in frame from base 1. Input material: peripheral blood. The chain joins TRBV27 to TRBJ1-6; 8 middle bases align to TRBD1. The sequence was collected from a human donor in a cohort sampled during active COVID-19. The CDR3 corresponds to CASSFQGANSPLHF. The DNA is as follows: TGTGCCAGCAGTTTTCAGGGGGCTAATTCACCCCTCCACTTT.